This note documents a single T cell receptor beta chain sequence. TCRdb's copy holds only in-frame clones and misses some; the assay was immunoSEQ multiplex PCR. The table has 170,000 or so clones, roughly 93% seen once. This sample was included in a study of control samples from healthy donors and cancer patients. The sequence was obtained from a man between 18 and 35 years old in good health. The sample was blood.

The CDR3 DNA follows: TGTGCCTGGACGAACAGGGTGTGGACTGGGGCCAACGTCCTGACTTTC. Residues: CAWTNRVWTGANVLTF. The chain combines TRBV30 with TRBJ2-6; weak D call: TRBD1 (6 bases). The V and J ends lost 4 bases and 2 bases respectively, with 15 bases between them. Germline V gene lookup returns CDR1 GTSNPN and CDR2 SVGIG (reference sequence). The CDR3 is 16 amino acids.